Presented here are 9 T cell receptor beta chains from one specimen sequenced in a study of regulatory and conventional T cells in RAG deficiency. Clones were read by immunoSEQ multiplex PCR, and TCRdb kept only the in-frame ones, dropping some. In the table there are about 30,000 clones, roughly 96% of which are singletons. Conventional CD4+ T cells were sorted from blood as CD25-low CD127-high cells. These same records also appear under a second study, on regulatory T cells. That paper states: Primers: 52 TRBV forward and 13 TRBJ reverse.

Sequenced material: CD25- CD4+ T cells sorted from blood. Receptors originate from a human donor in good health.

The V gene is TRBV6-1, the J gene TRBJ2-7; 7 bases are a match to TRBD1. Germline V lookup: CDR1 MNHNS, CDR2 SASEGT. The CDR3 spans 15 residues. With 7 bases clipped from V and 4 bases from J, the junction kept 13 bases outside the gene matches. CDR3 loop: CASTQNGAGGYEQYF. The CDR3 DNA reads TGTGCCAGCACCCAGAACGGGGCAGGGGGTTACGAGCAGTACTTC.

CDR3 loop: CSAGHSRGYEQYF. The CDR3 region has the DNA TGCAGCGCAGGACACTCCAGGGGGTACGAGCAGTACTTC. V gene TRBV29-1 combines with J gene TRBJ2-7, with 7 bases lining up with TRBD1. J lost 4 bases, V lost 7 bases, and 10 bases had no gene match. Germline CDR1 SQVTM, CDR2 ANQGSEA. The CDR3 runs to 13 residues.

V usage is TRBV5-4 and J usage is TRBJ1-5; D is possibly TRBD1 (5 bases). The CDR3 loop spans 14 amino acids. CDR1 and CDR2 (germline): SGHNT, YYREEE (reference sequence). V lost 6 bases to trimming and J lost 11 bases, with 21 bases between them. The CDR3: CASTSNRYWRSQHF. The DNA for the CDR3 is TGTGCCAGCACATCAAACAGGTACTGGCGGTCCCAGCATTTT. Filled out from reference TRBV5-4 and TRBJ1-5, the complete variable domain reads ETGVTQSPTHLIKTRGQQVTLRCSSQSGHNTVSWYQQALGQGPQFIFQYYREEENGRGNFPPRFSGLQFPNYSSELNVNALELDDSALYLCASTSNRYWRSQHFGDGTRLSIL.

CDR3 amino acids: CASSDRGFGVDTQYF. The DNA of the CDR3 is TGTGCCAGCAGTGACCGGGGTTTTGGCGTTGATACGCAGTATTTT. The chain joins TRBV6-4 to TRBJ2-3; the D gene is possibly TRBD2 (5 bases). Trimming removed 2 bases from V and 6 bases from J, with 15 bases in between. Germline V gene sequence: CDR1 MRHNA, CDR2 SNTAGT. The CDR3 totals 15 residues.

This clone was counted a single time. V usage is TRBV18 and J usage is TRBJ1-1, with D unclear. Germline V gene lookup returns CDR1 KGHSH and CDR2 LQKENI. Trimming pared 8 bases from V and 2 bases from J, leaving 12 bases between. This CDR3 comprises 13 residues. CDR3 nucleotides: TGTGCCAGCCGGCGGGATCTTAACACTGAAGCTTTCTTT. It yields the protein CASRRDLNTEAFF.

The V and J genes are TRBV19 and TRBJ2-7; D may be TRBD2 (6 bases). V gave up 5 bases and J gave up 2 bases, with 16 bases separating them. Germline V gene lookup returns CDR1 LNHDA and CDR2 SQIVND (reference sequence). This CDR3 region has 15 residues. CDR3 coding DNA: TGTGCCAGTAGTCCCGTTGGAGGGTCTGCCTACGAGCAGTACTTC. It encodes CASSPVGGSAYEQYF.

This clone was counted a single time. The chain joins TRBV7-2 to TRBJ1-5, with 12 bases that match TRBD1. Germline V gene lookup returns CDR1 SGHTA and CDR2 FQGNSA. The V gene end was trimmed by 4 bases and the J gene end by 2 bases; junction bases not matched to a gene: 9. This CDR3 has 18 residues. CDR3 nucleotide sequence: TGTGCCAGCAGCTCCACCGGGACAGGGGGCAGACGCAATCAGCCCCAGCATTTT. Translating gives CASSSTGTGGRRNQPQHF.

CDR3 protein: CASSQSRTGTDTQYF. The CDR3 coding sequence is TGCGCCAGCAGTCAATCGAGGACAGGGACAGATACGCAGTATTTT. This chain uses TRBV23-1 with TRBJ2-3, with 8 bases fitting TRBD1. TRBV23-1 falls under the ORF class, with uncertain function. Unmatched junction bases numbered 2, after V lost 0 bases and J lost 3 bases. The length of the CDR3 is 15 residues.

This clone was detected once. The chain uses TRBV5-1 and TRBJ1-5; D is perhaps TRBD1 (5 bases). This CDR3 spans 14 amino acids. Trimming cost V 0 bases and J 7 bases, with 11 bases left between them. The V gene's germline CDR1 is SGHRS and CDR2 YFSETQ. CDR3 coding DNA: TGCGCCAGCAGCTTGGACGGGGGAGGACAGCCCCAGCATTTT. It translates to CASSLDGGGQPQHF.